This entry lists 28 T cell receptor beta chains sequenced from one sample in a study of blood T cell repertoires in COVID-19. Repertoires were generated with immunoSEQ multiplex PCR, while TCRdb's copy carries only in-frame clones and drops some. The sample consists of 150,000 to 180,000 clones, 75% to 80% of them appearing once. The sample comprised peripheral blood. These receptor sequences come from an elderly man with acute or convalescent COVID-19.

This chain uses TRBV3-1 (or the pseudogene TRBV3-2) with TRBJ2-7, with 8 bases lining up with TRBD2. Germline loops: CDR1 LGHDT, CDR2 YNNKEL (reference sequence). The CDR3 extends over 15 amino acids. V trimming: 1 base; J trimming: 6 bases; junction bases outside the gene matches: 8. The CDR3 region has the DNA TGTGCCAGCAGCCAAGCCATCGGGGGGGCCAGCGAGCAGTACTTC. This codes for CASSQAIGGASEQYF.

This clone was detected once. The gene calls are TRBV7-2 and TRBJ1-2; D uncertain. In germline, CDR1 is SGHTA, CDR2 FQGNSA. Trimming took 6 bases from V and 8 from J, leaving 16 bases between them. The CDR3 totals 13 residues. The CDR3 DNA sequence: TGTGCCAGCAGTAGGACGGAAAGCGGCGGCTACACCTTC. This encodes CASSRTESGGYTF.

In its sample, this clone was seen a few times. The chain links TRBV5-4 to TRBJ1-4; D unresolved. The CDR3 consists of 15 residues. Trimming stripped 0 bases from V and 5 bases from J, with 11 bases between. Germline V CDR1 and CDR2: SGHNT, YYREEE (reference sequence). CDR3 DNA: TGTGCCAGCAGCTTGGCGGGGATGATGAATGAAAAACTGTTTTTT. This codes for CASSLAGMMNEKLFF.

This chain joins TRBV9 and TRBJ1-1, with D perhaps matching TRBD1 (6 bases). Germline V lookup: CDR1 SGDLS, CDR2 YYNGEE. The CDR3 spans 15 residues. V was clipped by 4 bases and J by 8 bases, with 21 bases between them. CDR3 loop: CASSTGPGRRQEAFF. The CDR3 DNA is TGTGCCAGCAGCACAGGGCCGGGGCGACGACAGGAAGCTTTCTTT. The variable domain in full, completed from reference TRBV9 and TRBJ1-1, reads DSGVTQTPKHLITATGQRVTLRCSPRSGDLSVYWYQQSLDQGLQFLIQYYNGEERAKGNILERFSAQQFPDLHSELNLSSLELGDSALYFCASSTGPGRRQEAFFGQGTRLTVV.

As DNA, the CDR3 is TGCGCCACCAGGACAGGCCTTGGGCAACAAGAGACCCAGTACTTC. This encodes CATRTGLGQQETQYF. This chain uses TRBV5-1 with TRBJ2-5, with 7 positions matching TRBD1. V was pared by 9 bases and J by 2 bases, with 13 bases of the junction left unmatched. This CDR3 is 15 amino acids long. The V gene's germline CDR1 is SGHRS and CDR2 YFSETQ.

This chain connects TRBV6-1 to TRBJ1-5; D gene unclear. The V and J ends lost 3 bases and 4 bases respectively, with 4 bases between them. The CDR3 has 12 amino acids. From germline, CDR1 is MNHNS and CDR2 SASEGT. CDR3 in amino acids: CASSEANQPQHF. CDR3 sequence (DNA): TGTGCCAGCAGTGAGGCTAATCAGCCCCAGCATTTT.

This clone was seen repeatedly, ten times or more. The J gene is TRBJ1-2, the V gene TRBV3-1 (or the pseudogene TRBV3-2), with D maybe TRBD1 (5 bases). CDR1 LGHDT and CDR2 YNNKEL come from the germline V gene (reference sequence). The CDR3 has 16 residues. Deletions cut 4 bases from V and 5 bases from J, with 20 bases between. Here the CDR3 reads CASSRDFGHSDYGYTF. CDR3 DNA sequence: TGTGCCAGCAGCCGCGACTTCGGACATTCTGATTATGGCTACACCTTC.

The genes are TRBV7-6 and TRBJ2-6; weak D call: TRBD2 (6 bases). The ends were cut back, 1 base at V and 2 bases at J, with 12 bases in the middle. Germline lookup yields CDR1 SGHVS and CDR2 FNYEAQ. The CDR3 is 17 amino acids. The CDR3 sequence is CASSLERGGAGANVLTF. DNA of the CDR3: TGTGCCAGCAGCTTAGAGAGGGGCGGGGCTGGGGCCAACGTCCTGACTTTC.

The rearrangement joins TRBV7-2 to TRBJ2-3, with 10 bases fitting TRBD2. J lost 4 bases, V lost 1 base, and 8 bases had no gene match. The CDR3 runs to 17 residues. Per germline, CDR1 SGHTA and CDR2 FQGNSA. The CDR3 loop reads CASSLGWTSGGADTQYF. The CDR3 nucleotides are TGTGCCAGCAGCTTAGGTTGGACTAGCGGTGGGGCAGATACGCAGTATTTT.

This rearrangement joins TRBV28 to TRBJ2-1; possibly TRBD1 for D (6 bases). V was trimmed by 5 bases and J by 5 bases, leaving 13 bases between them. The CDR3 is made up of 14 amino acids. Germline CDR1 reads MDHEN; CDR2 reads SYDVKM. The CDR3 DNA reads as TGTGCCAGCAGTAACGAGTGGGGGCACAATGAGCAGTTCTTC. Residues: CASSNEWGHNEQFF. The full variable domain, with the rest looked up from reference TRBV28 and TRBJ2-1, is DVKVTQSSRYLVKRTGEKVFLECVQDMDHENMFWYRQDPGLGLRLIYFSYDVKMKEKGDIPEGYSVSREKKERFSLILESASTNQTSMYLCASSNEWGHNEQFFGPGTRLTVL.

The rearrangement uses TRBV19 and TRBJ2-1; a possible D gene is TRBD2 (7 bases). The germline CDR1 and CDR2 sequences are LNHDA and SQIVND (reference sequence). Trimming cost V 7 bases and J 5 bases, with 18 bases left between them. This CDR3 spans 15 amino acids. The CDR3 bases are TGTGCCAGTACCGAGAGGGGGGGCCAAAACAATGAGCAGTTCTTC. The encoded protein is CASTERGGQNNEQFF.

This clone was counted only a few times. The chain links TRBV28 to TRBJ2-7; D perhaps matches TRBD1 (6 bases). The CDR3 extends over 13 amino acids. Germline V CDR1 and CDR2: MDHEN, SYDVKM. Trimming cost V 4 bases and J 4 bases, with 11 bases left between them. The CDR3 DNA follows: TGTGCCAGCAGTTATGCAGGGGAATACGAGCAGTACGTC. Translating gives CASSYAGEYEQYV.

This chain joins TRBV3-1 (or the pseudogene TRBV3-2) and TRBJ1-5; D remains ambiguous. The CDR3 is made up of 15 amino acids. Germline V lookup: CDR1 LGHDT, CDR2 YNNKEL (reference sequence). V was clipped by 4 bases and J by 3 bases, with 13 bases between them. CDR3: CASSPAGFDNQPQHF. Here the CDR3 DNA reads TGTGCCAGCAGCCCGGCGGGATTCGACAATCAGCCCCAGCATTTT.

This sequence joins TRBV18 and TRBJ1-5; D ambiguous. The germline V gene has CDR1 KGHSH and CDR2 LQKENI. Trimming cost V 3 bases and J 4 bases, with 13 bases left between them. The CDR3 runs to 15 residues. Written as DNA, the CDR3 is TGTGCCAGCTCACCCTCGCAGACTGGAAATCAGCCCCAGCATTTT. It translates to CASSPSQTGNQPQHF.

The CDR3 sequence is CASSQDGDNYNEQFF. CDR3 in DNA: TGCGCCAGCAGCCAAGATGGGGACAACTACAATGAGCAGTTCTTC. The chain couples TRBV4-1 to TRBJ2-1, with a tentative D call TRBD1 (6 bases). This CDR3 is 15 amino acids long. The V gene's germline CDR1 is MGHRA and CDR2 YSYEKL. V dropped 0 bases and J dropped 3 bases, with 9 bases sitting between them.

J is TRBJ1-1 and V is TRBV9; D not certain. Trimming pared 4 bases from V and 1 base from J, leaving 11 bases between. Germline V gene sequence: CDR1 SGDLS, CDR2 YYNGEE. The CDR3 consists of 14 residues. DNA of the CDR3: TGTGCCAGCAGCTCTAACCCGCAGAACACTGAAGCTTTCTTT. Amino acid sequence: CASSSNPQNTEAFF. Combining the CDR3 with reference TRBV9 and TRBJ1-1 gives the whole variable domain DSGVTQTPKHLITATGQRVTLRCSPRSGDLSVYWYQQSLDQGLQFLIQYYNGEERAKGNILERFSAQQFPDLHSELNLSSLELGDSALYFCASSSNPQNTEAFFGQGTRLTVV.

DNA of the CDR3: TGTGCCAGCAGCCAAGCCTCCCCGACAGGGGCTGGCTACACCTTC. Translation: CASSQASPTGAGYTF. The chain couples TRBV3-1 (or the pseudogene TRBV3-2) to TRBJ1-2, with TRBD1 matching over 8 bases. Germline CDR1 LGHDT, CDR2 YNNKEL (reference sequence). Trimming took 1 base from V and 7 from J; bases not matched to a gene: 8. This CDR3 region has 15 residues.

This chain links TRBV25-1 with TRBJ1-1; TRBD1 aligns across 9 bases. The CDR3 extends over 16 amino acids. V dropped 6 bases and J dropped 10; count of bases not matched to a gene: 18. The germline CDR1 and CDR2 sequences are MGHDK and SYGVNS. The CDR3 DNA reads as TGTGCCAGCAGCCCTGGTTCGGGACAGGGAGGTTTAGGAGCTTTCTTT. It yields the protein CASSPGSGQGGLGAFF.

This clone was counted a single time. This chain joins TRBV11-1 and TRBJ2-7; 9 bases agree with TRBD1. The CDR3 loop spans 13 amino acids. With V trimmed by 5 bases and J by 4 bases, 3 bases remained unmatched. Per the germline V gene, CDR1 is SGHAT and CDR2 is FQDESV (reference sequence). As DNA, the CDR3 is TGTGCCAGCAGCCAAGACAGGGGGTACGAGCAGTACTTC. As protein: CASSQDRGYEQYF. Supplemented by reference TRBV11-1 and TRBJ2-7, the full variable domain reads EAEVAQSPRYKITEKSQAVAFWCDPISGHATLYWYRQILGQGPELLVQFQDESVVDDSQLPKDRFSAERLKGVDSTLKIQPAELGDSAMYLCASSQDRGYEQYFGPGTRLTVT.

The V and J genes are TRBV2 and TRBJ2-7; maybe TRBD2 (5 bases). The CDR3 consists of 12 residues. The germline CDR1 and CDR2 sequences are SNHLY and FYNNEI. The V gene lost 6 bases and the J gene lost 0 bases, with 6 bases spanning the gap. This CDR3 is CASSLASYEQYV. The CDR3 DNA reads TGTGCCAGCAGCCTAGCCTCCTACGAGCAGTACGTC.

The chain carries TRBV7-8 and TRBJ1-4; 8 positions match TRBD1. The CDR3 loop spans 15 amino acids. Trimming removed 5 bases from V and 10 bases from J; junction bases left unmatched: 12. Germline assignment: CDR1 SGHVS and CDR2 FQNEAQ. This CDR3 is CASSPDRGHGGKLFF. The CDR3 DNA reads TGTGCCAGCAGCCCTGACAGGGGCCATGGGGGAAAACTGTTTTTT.

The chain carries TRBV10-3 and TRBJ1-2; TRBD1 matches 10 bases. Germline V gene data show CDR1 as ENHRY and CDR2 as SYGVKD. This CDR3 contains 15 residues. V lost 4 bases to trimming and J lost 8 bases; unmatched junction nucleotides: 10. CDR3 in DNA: TGTGCCATCAGTGGAGGGGGGACAGGGGCTGGCGGCTACACCTTC. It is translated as CAISGGGTGAGGYTF.

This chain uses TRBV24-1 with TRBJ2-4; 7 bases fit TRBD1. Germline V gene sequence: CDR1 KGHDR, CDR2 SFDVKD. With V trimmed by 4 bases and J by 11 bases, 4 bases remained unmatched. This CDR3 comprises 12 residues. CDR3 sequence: CATSDWDRLQYF. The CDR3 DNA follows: TGTGCCACCAGTGACTGGGACAGACTTCAGTACTTC.

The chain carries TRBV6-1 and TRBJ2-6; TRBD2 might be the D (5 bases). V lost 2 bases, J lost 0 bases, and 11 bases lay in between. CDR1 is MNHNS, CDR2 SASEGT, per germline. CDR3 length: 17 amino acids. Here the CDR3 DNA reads TGTGCCAGCAGTGAAAGGAGCGGTCGCTCTGGGGCCAACGTCCTGACTTTC. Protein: CASSERSGRSGANVLTF.

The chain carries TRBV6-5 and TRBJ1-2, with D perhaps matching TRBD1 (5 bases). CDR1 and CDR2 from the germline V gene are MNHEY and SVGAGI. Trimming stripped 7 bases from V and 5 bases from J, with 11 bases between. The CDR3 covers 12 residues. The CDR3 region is CASIEGAYGYTF. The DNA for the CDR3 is TGTGCCAGCATAGAAGGGGCTTATGGCTACACCTTC.

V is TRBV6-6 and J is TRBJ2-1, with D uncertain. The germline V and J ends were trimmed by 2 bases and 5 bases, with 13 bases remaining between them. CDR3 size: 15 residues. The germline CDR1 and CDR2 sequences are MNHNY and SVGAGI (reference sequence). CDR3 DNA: TGTGCCAGCAGTTACCCAGAAAGGCAGGACAATGAGCAGTTCTTC. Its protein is CASSYPERQDNEQFF.

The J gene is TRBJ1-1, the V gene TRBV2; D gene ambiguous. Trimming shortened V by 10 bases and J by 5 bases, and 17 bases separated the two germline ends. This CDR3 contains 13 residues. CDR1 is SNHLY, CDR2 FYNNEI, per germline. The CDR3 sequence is CATEQTSGTEAFF. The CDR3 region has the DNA TGTGCCACCGAACAGACCTCTGGAACTGAAGCTTTCTTT.

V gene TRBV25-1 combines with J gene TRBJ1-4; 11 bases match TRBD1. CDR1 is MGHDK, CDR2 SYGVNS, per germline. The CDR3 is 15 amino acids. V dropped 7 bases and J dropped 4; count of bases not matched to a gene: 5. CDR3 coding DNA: TGTGCCAGCACGGACAGGGGGCGGGGTAATGAAAAACTGTTTTTT. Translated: CASTDRGRGNEKLFF.